The rows below give T cell receptor beta chains drawn from one sample of a study of blood T cell repertoires in COVID-19. The repertoire was sequenced with immunoSEQ multiplex PCR; TCRdb's copy has only in-frame clones and lacks some. The table shows roughly 180,000 clones, with 79% occurring only once. Sequenced input: peripheral blood. The receptors were sampled from a man in his 60s with active or convalescent COVID-19. Each CDR3 is given with its conserved first and last residue. Each record gives: J gene, V gene, CDR3 length, D gene, clone size, CDR3 DNA, CDR3 protein. D genes are given only for firm matches. Clone size is not always given. Where it is, it says once, few, many or a class for expanded clones.

TRBJ1-2 TRBV5-1 13 TRBD1 - TGCGCCAGCAGCTTGGGACAGGGAGATGGCTACACCTTC CASSLGQGDGYTF
TRBJ2-2 TRBV7-2 15 - - TGTGCCAGCAGCTTAACTAGCAGGAACACCGGGGAGCTGTTTTTT CASSLTSRNTGELFF
TRBJ1-6 TRBV25-1 16 - - TGTGCCAGCAGTGGTACATTGGGGAAAGGGGATTCACCCCTCCACTTT CASSGTLGKGDSPLHF
TRBJ2-7 TRBV6-6 14 TRBD2 - TGTGCCAGCACCCCACTAGCGGGAACCTACGAGCAGTACTTC CASTPLAGTYEQYF
TRBJ2-3 TRBV19 15 - - TGTGCCAGTAGTGGCCTAGGGACAATCACAGATACGCAGTATTTT CASSGLGTITDTQYF
TRBJ1-1 TRBV28 16 TRBD1 - TGTGCCAGCAGCCTTGGGACAGGATCCCTGGGAACTGAAGCTTTCTTT CASSLGTGSLGTEAFF
TRBJ2-1 TRBV18 15 TRBD2 - TGTGCCAGCTCCCCGGCGGCGGGAGGGCCGGGAGAGCAGTTCTTC CASSPAAGGPGEQFF
TRBJ2-1 TRBV28 14 TRBD2 - TGTGCCAGCAGTGGAGGGCAGCGGGATAATGAGCAGTTCTTC CASSGGQRDNEQFF
TRBJ2-7 TRBV7-9 15 - - TGTGCCAGCAGCCCCAAAGGGGGTTGGGACGGCGAGCAGTACTTC CASSPKGGWDGEQYF
TRBJ1-1 TRBV6-5 14 - - TGTGCCAGCAGCTATGACGCAGGCGACACTGAAGCTTTCTTT CASSYDAGDTEAFF
TRBJ2-2 TRBV9 17 TRBD2 - TGTGCCAGCAGCGTAGGGGGACTAGCGGGAGACACCGGGGAGCTGTTTTTT CASSVGGLAGDTGELFF
TRBJ2-6 TRBV6-5 15 - - TGTGCCAGCAGCTCGTTCCTCTCTGGGGCCAACGTCCTGACTTTC CASSSFLSGANVLTF
TRBJ2-7 TRBV7-2 16 TRBD2 - TGTGCCAGCAGCTCCCAGGGACTAGCGGGAGCCACTAGGCAGTACTTC CASSSQGLAGATRQYF
TRBJ2-7 TRBV7-2 13 - - TGTGCCAGCCTCGGGGGGCACTCCTACGAGCAGTACTTC CASLGGHSYEQYF
TRBJ1-1 TRBV3-1/TRBV3-2 13 TRBD1 once TGTGCCAGCAGCCTCCGACAGGGCTACGTAGCTTTCTTT CASSLRQGYVAFF
TRBJ1-2 TRBV9 15 - - TGTGCCAGCAGCGGGGAGGGGGGACTGCTTTATGGCTACACCTTC CASSGEGGLLYGYTF
TRBJ1-2 TRBV9 14 - - TGTGCCAGCAGCGTAGAGGAGGGAATCTATGGCTACACCTTC CASSVEEGIYGYTF
TRBJ2-7 TRBV4-3 15 TRBD1 few TGCGCCAGCAGCCAGAGACAGGGCCTCTCCTACGAGCAGTACTTC CASSQRQGLSYEQYF
TRBJ2-7 TRBV10-3 13 - - TGTGCCATCAGTGACCCACAGGGCGACGAGCAGTACTTC CAISDPQGDEQYF
TRBJ2-2 TRBV9 16 TRBD2 - TGTGCCAGCAGCGTAGTTGGCGGGAGGACCGACGGGGAGCTGTTTTTT CASSVVGGRTDGELFF
TRBJ1-2 TRBV6-1 16 TRBD1 many TGTGCCAGCAGTGGAGGACAGGGGCAAGGACCCTATGGCTACACCTTC CASSGGQGQGPYGYTF
TRBJ2-7 TRBV6-5 14 TRBD2 - TGTGCCAGCAGACCTACTAGCGGGGGACGGGAGCAGTACTTC CASRPTSGGREQYF
TRBJ2-1 TRBV9 18 TRBD2 - TGTGCCAGCAGCGGACTACTAGCGGGACCGAGCTCCTACAATGAGCAGTTCTTC CASSGLLAGPSSYNEQFF
TRBJ1-2 TRBV3-1/TRBV3-2 16 - once TGTGCCAGCAGCCGACAAACAGGGAGGGCTGACTATGGCTACACCTTC CASSRQTGRADYGYTF
TRBJ2-3 TRBV20-1 9 - - TGCAAGCCGACAGATACGCAGTATTTT CKPTDTQYF
TRBJ2-3 TRBV6-2/TRBV6-3 14 TRBD2 - TGTGCCAGCAGTTTAGCGGGCCCACCAAATACGCAGTATTTT CASSLAGPPNTQYF
TRBJ1-6 TRBV30 15 TRBD1 - TGTGCCTGGAGTGGGTCAGGGGGTGGTAATTCACCCCTCCACTTT CAWSGSGGGNSPLHF
TRBJ1-1 TRBV5-1 14 TRBD1 - TGCGCCAGCAGCCGGGACAGAACTCATGAGGGAGCTTTCTTT CASSRDRTHEGAFF